Each of the 23 T cell receptor beta chains below was sequenced from the same sample in a study of blood T cell repertoires in COVID-19. Clones were sequenced by immunoSEQ multiplex PCR, and TCRdb holds only the in-frame ones, with some missing. The sample records under 200,000 clones, about 86% being singletons. The material sequenced was peripheral blood. The receptors come from a human donor with acute or convalescent COVID-19. The donor label of this sample is uncertain.

The chain uses TRBV5-1 and TRBJ1-1, with 8 bases fitting TRBD1. Germline V CDR1 and CDR2: SGHRS, YFSETQ. The length of the CDR3 is 15 residues. The V segment lost 1 base and the J segment 1 base; nucleotides outside the gene matches: 3. DNA of the CDR3: TGCGCCAGCAGCTTGACAGGGGGGTGGAACACTGAAGCTTTCTTT. Translation: CASSLTGGWNTEAFF.

This clone was observed a single time. The chain is built from TRBV5-4 and TRBJ2-7; D is perhaps TRBD2 (5 bases). V lost 1 base and J 2 bases, leaving 13 bases between the germline ends. Per the germline V gene, CDR1 is SGHNT and CDR2 is YYREEE (reference sequence). The CDR3 covers 15 residues. CDR3 DNA: TGTGCCAGCAGCTTGTCCGGAGGCCCGACCTACGAGCAGTACTTC. Its protein is CASSLSGGPTYEQYF.

This sequence joins TRBV19 and TRBJ1-2, with 8 bases identical to TRBD1. V was clipped by 5 bases and J by 0 bases; unmatched bases: 8. The CDR3 extends over 16 amino acids. The germline CDR1 and CDR2 sequences are LNHDA and SQIVND (reference sequence). This CDR3 reads CASSPGSTGANYGYTF. The CDR3 nucleotides read TGTGCCAGTAGTCCGGGCTCGACAGGGGCTAACTATGGCTACACCTTC.

Only a few counts were recorded for this clone. The chain employs TRBV19 and TRBJ1-2; TRBD1 might be the D (6 bases). Germline CDR1 is LNHDA and CDR2 is SQIVND (reference sequence). The CDR3 covers 15 residues. Trimming pared 6 bases from V and 5 bases from J, leaving 19 bases between. The chain's CDR3 is CASRHRGGEEYGYTF. As DNA, the CDR3 is TGTGCCAGTAGGCACCGAGGGGGGGAGGAATATGGCTACACCTTC. The complete variable domain, with remaining parts taken from reference TRBV19 and TRBJ1-2, reads DGGITQSPKYLFRKEGQNVTLSCEQNLNHDAMYWYRQDPGQGLRLIYYSQIVNDFQKGDIAEGYSVSREKKESFPLTVTSAQKNPTAFYLCASRHRGGEEYGYTFGSGTRLTVV.

As to this clone: An end of the junction does not agree with germline; a read error may underlie this. The V and J genes are TRBV5-1 and TRBJ1-2; D not certain. Germline-derived CDR1 and CDR2 are SGHRS and YFSETQ. This CDR3 has 13 amino acids. CDR3 in amino acids: CASSLEGVLGNEF. The CDR3 coding sequence is TGCGCCAGCAGCCTGGAAGGTGTCCTAGGAAACGAATTC.

The gene calls are TRBV6-5 and TRBJ1-3; maybe TRBD1 (5 bases). The CDR3 consists of 15 residues. CDR1 and CDR2 from the germline V gene are MNHEY and SVGAGI. Trimming removed 2 bases at V and 0 bases at J, with 8 bases between. This chain's CDR3 is CASSYDRFSGNTIYF. Here the CDR3 DNA reads TGTGCCAGCAGTTACGACAGATTCTCTGGAAACACCATATATTTT.

The chain uses TRBV7-8 and TRBJ1-1, with no clear D. The CDR3 consists of 15 residues. The germline V gene has CDR1 SGHVS and CDR2 FQNEAQ. V was clipped by 4 bases and J by 5 bases, with 17 bases between them. This CDR3 reads CASSSFTGSGTEAFF. As DNA, the CDR3 is TGTGCCAGCAGCTCATTCACGGGGTCGGGAACTGAAGCTTTCTTT.

V usage is TRBV7-5 and J usage is TRBJ1-1; the DNA was not used to check the table's D call, TRBD1. TRBV7-5 is a known pseudogene. The CDR3 contains 13 residues. The CDR3 nucleotides are TGTGCCCCCCACCGGGACATGAACACTGAAGCTTTCTTT. Encoded protein: CAPHRDMNTEAFF.

This clone has a single count. The chain couples TRBV27 to TRBJ2-1; weak D call: TRBD2 (5 bases). Deletions cut 0 bases from V and 2 bases from J, with 11 bases between. CDR1 is MNHEY, CDR2 SMNVEV, per germline (reference sequence). CDR3 length: 16 residues. For the CDR3, the DNA is TGTGCCAGCAGTTTATCGGCGGGTAAAGCCTACAATGAGCAGTTCTTC. Translation gives CASSLSAGKAYNEQFF.

The V and J genes are TRBV19 and TRBJ2-7, with TRBD2 matching 7 bases. After removal of 2 bases from V and 6 bases from J, the junction contained 13 bases not matched to a gene. The CDR3 loop spans 16 amino acids. Germline V lookup: CDR1 LNHDA, CDR2 SQIVND (reference sequence). The CDR3 DNA reads as TGTGCCAGTAGTATACCGGGGAGGGGCCTAGGAGGCGAGCAGTACTTC. It specifies CASSIPGRGLGGEQYF.

J is TRBJ2-7 and V is TRBV28; weak D call: TRBD2 (6 bases). V dropped 6 bases and J dropped 3 bases, with 9 bases sitting between them. CDR3 length: 12 amino acids. Germline lookup yields CDR1 MDHEN and CDR2 SYDVKM. This chain's CDR3 is CASSRGYYEQYF. CDR3 coding DNA: TGTGCCAGCAGCCGGGGGTACTACGAGCAGTACTTC.

V usage is TRBV10-3 and J usage is TRBJ2-1; 8 bases match TRBD2. This CDR3 region has 14 residues. Trimming removed 3 bases from V and 4 bases from J; junction bases left unmatched: 2. Germline loops: CDR1 ENHRY, CDR2 SYGVKD. The CDR3 DNA follows: TGTGCCATCAGTGAAAGCGGGGGTTACAATGAGCAGTTCTTC. It yields the protein CAISESGGYNEQFF.

This chain uses TRBV10-2 with TRBJ2-7, with 7 positions matching TRBD1. The V segment lost 6 bases and the J segment 0 bases; nucleotides outside the gene matches: 5. Germline-derived CDR1 and CDR2 are WSHSY and SAAADI. This CDR3 spans 14 amino acids. Written as DNA, the CDR3 is TGCGCCAGCAGAATGACAGGGAGCTCCTACGAGCAGTACTTC. Protein product: CASRMTGSSYEQYF.

The chain has TRBV5-4 and TRBJ1-2, with TRBD1 matching 9 bases. The germline V gene encodes CDR1 SGHNT and CDR2 YYREEE (reference sequence). V shed 2 bases and J 4 bases; nucleotides not matched to a gene: 6. This CDR3 is 15 amino acids long. The chain's CDR3 is CASSFRTGVSYGYTF. The CDR3 bases are TGTGCCAGCAGCTTCCGGACAGGGGTATCCTATGGCTACACCTTC.

The chain employs TRBV24-1 and TRBJ1-1; TRBD1 might be the D (6 bases). This CDR3 is 15 amino acids long. Germline V lookup: CDR1 KGHDR, CDR2 SFDVKD. The ends were cut back, 4 bases at V and 4 bases at J, with 15 bases in the middle. DNA of the CDR3: TGTGCCACCAGTGAAGGAGGACAGTCGGGCACTGAAGCTTTCTTT. It encodes CATSEGGQSGTEAFF.

J is TRBJ1-1 and V is TRBV7-2; D perhaps matches TRBD1 (6 bases). Germline CDR1 reads SGHTA; CDR2 reads FQGNSA. The germline V and J ends were trimmed by 1 base and 2 bases, with 17 bases remaining between them. The CDR3 extends over 17 amino acids. The CDR3 sequence is CASSLVGTGLFNTEAFF. CDR3 coding DNA: TGTGCCAGCAGCTTAGTAGGTACAGGGTTATTTAACACTGAAGCTTTCTTT.

The chain recombines TRBV7-3 with TRBJ2-3; 8 bases map to TRBD2. Germline loops: CDR1 SGHTA, CDR2 FQGTGA. The CDR3 loop spans 15 amino acids. Trimming at V came to 4 bases and at J to 0 bases, leaving 3 bases not matched to a gene. As DNA, the CDR3 is TGTGCCAGCAGCTATAGCGGGGAGAGCACAGATACGCAGTATTTT. Amino acids: CASSYSGESTDTQYF.

The chain joins TRBV5-6 to TRBJ2-5; possibly TRBD1 for D (6 bases). Trimming left V 4 bases short and J 5 bases short, with 18 bases between. Germline V lookup: CDR1 SGHDT, CDR2 YYEEEE. CDR3 size: 15 residues. CDR3 sequence: CASSPGQRQSETQYF. DNA for the CDR3: TGTGCCAGCAGCCCCGGACAGCGACAGTCGGAGACCCAGTACTTC.

This chain connects TRBV30 to TRBJ1-1, with 7 bases fitting TRBD1. Germline CDR1 is GTSNPN and CDR2 is SVGIG (reference sequence). Losses at the gene ends were 7 bases for V and 1 base for J; bases not matched to a gene: 9. The CDR3 sequence is 14 residues long. The CDR3 spells CASSRRQGNTEAFF. In DNA, the CDR3 is TGTGCCTCGAGCCGGAGACAGGGGAACACTGAAGCTTTCTTT.

This sequence joins TRBV11-1 and TRBJ1-6; no firm D call. V lost 4 bases and J lost 4, with 5 bases in between. The CDR3 covers 13 residues. The V gene's germline CDR1 is SGHAT and CDR2 FQDESV (reference sequence). CDR3 coding DNA: TGTGCCAGCAGCTCGGGTTATAATTCACCCCTCCACTTT. Protein: CASSSGYNSPLHF.

This sequence joins TRBV7-9 and TRBJ2-3; D is possibly TRBD2 (7 bases). Germline V CDR1 and CDR2: SEHNR, FQNEAQ (reference sequence). The V end lost 6 bases, the J end lost 0 bases, and 25 bases lay between the germline ends. This CDR3 contains 19 residues. CDR3 in DNA: TGTGCCAGCAGGCTCGGCGGGGGCCCTAGAGAAACTAGCACAGATACGCAGTATTTT. Translating it yields CASRLGGGPRETSTDTQYF.

The genes are TRBV7-2 and TRBJ2-1, with 16 bases lining up with TRBD2. CDR3 length: 18 residues. Trimming at V came to 5 bases and at J to 6 bases, leaving 10 bases not matched to a gene. Per germline, CDR1 SGHTA and CDR2 FQGNSA. The CDR3 loop reads CASSLTGTSGGAPNEQFF. CDR3 sequence (DNA): TGTGCCAGCAGCCTTACCGGGACTAGCGGGGGGGCCCCCAATGAGCAGTTCTTC.

The chain employs TRBV15 and TRBJ2-1, with 7 nucleotides matching TRBD1. The CDR3 has 16 amino acids. The germline V gene has CDR1 LNHNV and CDR2 YYDKDF (reference sequence). Losses at the gene ends were 3 bases for V and 5 bases for J; bases not matched to a gene: 10. The CDR3 loop is CATSRRQGSRNNEQFF. The DNA for the CDR3 is TGTGCCACCAGCAGGCGACAGGGATCTAGGAACAATGAGCAGTTCTTC.